This TCR beta chain was recorded in a study of blood T cell repertoires in COVID-19. Produced via immunoSEQ multiplex PCR; TCRdb's table is partial and in-frame only. The sample carries 150,000 to 200,000 clones, around 90% recorded once. Germline CDR1 LNHDA, CDR2 SQIVND (reference sequence). With 6 bases removed from V and 4 bases from J, the gap between germline ends came to 14 bases. The CDR3 contains 14 residues. The chain is built from TRBV19 and TRBJ2-3; possibly TRBD2 for D (7 bases). The sequence was obtained from a man aged 35 to 55 with acute or convalescent COVID-19. The sample taken for sequencing was peripheral blood. This CDR3 reads CASRPGGLPDTQYF. In DNA form, the CDR3 reads TGTGCCAGTAGGCCCGGGGGGCTCCCAGATACGCAGTATTTT.